The sample holds one count of the clone carrying this T cell receptor (beta chain). This entry is derived from a study of CD4 T cells in relation to SARS-CoV-2 and coronaviruses. Background on the study: Crossreactive spike epitopes shared across donors were mapped to their HLA restriction.

The unexposed donors gave CD4+ T cells in 2011-2018, prior to COVID-19. Uncultured naive and memory CD4+ T cells supplied DNA for deep TCR-beta sequencing. Sequencing used immunoSEQ multiplex PCR; TCRdb keeps in-frame clones, though not all of them. The sample contains some 65,000 clones, about 87% of which appear only once. CDR3 length: 17 amino acids. V was pared by 2 bases and J by 8 bases, with 8 bases of the junction left unmatched. Germline CDR1 ENHRY, CDR2 SYGVKD. The receptor comes from a human donor in good health. The rearrangement joins TRBV10-3 to TRBJ2-1; 14 positions agree with TRBD2. Sequenced input: memory CD4+ T cells from PBMCs. As DNA, the CDR3 is TGTGCCATCAGTGAGACACCGACTAGCGGGGGGGACGATGAGCAGTTCTTC. Encoded protein: CAISETPTSGGDDEQFF.